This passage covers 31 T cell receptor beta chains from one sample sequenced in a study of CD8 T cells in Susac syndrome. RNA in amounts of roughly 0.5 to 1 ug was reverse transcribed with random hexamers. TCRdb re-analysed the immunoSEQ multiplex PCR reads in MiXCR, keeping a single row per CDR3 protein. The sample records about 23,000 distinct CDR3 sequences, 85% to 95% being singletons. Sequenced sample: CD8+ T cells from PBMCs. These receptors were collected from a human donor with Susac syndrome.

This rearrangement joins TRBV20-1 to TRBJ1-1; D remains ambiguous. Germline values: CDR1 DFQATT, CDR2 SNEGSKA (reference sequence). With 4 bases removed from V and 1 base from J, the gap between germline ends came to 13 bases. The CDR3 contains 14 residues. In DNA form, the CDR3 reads TGCAGTGCTACCCTTATGGCGTGGAACACTGAAGCTTTCTTT. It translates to CSATLMAWNTEAFF.

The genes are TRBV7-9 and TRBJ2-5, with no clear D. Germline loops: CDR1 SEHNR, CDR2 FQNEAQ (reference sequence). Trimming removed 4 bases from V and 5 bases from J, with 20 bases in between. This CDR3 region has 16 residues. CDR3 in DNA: TGTGCCAGCAGCTCGAGGTGGGGTCAACCCCAGGAGACCCAGTACTTC. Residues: CASSSRWGQPQETQYF.

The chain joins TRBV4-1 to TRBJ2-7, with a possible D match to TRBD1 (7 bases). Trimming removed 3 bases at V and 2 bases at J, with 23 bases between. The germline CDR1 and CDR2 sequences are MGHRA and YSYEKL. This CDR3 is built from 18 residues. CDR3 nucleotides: TGCGCCAGCAGCCAGGGGTATCGGGTCAGGGGGGATACCTACGAGCAGTACTTC. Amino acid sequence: CASSQGYRVRGDTYEQYF.

CDR3 DNA sequence: TGTGCCAGCAGCTACTCCCGACAGGAACACTCACCCCTCCACTTT. It is translated as CASSYSRQEHSPLHF. This rearrangement joins TRBV7-9 to TRBJ1-6, with D possibly TRBD1 on 6 matching bases. V lost 4 bases to trimming and J lost 10 bases, with 17 bases between them. Germline assignment: CDR1 SEHNR and CDR2 FQNEAQ (reference sequence). The CDR3 is made up of 15 amino acids.

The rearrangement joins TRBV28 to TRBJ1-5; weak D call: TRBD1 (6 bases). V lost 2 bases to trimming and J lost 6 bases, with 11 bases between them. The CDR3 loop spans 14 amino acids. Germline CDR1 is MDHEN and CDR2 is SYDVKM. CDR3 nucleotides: TGTGCCAGCAGTTTACCAGGGGTGGTTCAGCCCCAGCATTTT. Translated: CASSLPGVVQPQHF.

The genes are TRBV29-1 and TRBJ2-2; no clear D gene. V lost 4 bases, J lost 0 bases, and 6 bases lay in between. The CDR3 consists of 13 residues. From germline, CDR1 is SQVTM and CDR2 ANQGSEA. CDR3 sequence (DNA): TGCAGCGTTGTGCCCACGAACACCGGGGAGCTGTTTTTT. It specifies CSVVPTNTGELFF.

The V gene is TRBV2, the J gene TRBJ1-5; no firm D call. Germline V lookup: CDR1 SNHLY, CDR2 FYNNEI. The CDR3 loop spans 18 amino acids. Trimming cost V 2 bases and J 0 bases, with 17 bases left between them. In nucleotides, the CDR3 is TGTGCCAGCAGTGAACTTTTTTGGGTGGAGGATAGCAATCAGCCCCAGCATTTT. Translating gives CASSELFWVEDSNQPQHF.

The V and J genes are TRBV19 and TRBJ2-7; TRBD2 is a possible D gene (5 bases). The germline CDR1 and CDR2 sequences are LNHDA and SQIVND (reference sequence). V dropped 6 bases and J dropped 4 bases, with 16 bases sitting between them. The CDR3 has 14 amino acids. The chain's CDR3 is CASSTTGMEYEQYF. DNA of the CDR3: TGTGCCAGTAGCACCACGGGGATGGAGTACGAGCAGTACTTC.

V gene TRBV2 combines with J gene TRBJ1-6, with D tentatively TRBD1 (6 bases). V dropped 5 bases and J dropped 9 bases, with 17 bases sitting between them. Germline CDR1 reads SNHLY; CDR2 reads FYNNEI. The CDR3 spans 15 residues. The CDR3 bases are TGTGCCAGCAGTCCCGTGACAGGCGGATCTTCACCCCTCCACTTT. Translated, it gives CASSPVTGGSSPLHF.

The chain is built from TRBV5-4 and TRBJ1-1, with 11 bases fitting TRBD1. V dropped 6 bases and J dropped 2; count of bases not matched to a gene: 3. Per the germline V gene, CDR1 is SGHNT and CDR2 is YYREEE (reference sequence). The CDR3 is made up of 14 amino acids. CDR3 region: CASIGTGGNTEAFF. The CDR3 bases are TGTGCCAGCATCGGGACAGGGGGAAACACTGAAGCTTTCTTT. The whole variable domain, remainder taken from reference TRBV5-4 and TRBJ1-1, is ETGVTQSPTHLIKTRGQQVTLRCSSQSGHNTVSWYQQALGQGPQFIFQYYREEENGRGNFPPRFSGLQFPNYSSELNVNALELDDSALYLCASIGTGGNTEAFFGQGTRLTVV.

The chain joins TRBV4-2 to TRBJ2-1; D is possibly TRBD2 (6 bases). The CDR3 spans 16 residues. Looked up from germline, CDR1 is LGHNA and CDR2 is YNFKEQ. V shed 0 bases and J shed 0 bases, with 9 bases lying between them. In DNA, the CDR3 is TGTGCCAGCAGCCAAGATCTGGGAGGCTCCTACAATGAGCAGTTCTTC. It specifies CASSQDLGGSYNEQFF.

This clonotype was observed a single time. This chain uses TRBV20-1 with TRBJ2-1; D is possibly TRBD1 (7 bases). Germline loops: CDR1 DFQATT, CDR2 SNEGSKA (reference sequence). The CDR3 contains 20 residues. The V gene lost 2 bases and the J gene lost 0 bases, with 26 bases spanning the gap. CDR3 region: CSARILYPGGDRISYNEQFF. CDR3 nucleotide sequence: TGCAGTGCTAGAATACTATACCCCGGAGGGGACAGAATCTCCTACAATGAGCAGTTCTTC.

Here the CDR3 reads CASSNGQEYTEAFF. The CDR3 bases are TGTGCCAGCAGTAACGGACAGGAGTACACTGAAGCTTTCTTT. This sequence joins TRBV6-5 and TRBJ1-1, with 7 positions matching TRBD1. With 5 bases clipped from V and 3 bases from J, the junction kept 6 bases outside the gene matches. Germline assignment: CDR1 MNHEY and CDR2 SVGAGI. The length of the CDR3 is 14 residues.

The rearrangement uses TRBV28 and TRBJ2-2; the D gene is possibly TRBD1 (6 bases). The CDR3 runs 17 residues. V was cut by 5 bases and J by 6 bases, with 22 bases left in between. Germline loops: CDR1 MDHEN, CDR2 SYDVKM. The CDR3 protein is CASSPIPGQLGAGELFF. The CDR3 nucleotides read TGTGCCAGCAGTCCCATCCCCGGACAGCTAGGGGCCGGGGAGCTGTTTTTT.

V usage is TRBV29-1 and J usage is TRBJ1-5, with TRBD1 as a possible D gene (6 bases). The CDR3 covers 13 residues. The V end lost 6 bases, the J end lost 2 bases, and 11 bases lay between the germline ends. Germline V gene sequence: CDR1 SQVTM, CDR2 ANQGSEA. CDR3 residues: CSVIQGGNQPQHF. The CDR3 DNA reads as TGCAGCGTGATACAGGGAGGCAATCAGCCCCAGCATTTT.

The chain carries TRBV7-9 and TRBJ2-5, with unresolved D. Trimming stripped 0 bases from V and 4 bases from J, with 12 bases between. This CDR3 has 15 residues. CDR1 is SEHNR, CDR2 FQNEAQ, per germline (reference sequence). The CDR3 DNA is TGTGCCAGCAGCTTAGCGAGAGACCTCCGAGAGACCCAGTACTTC. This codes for CASSLARDLRETQYF.

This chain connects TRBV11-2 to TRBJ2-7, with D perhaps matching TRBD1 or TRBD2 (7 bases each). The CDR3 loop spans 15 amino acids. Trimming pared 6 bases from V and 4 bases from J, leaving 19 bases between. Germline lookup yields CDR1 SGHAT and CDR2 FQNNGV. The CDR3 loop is CASSLGGDSVYEQYF. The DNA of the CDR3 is TGTGCCAGCAGTCTTGGGGGGGACAGTGTGTACGAGCAGTACTTC. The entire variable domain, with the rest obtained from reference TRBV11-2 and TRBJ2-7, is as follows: EAGVAQSPRYKIIEKRQSVAFWCNPISGHATLYWYQQILGQGPKLLIQFQNNGVVDDSQLPKDRFSAERLKGVDSTLKIQPAKLEDSAVYLCASSLGGDSVYEQYFGPGTRLTVT.

The CDR3 sequence is CASSSQGGSYYGYTF. In nucleotides, the CDR3 is TGTGCCAGCAGCTCCCAGGGTGGGAGCTACTATGGCTACACCTTC. The rearrangement joins TRBV6-2 or TRBV6-3 to TRBJ1-2; tentative D call: TRBD1 (5 bases). The germline CDR1 and CDR2 sequences are MNHEY and SVGEGT. There are 15 residues in the CDR3. V lost 6 bases to trimming and J lost 3 bases, with 17 bases between them.

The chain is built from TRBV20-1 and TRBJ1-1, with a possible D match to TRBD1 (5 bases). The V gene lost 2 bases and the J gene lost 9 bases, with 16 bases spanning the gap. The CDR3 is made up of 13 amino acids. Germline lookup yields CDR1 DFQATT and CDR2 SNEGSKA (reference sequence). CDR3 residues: CSARNRDRNKAFF. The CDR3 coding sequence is TGCAGTGCTAGAAACCGGGACCGTAATAAAGCTTTCTTT.

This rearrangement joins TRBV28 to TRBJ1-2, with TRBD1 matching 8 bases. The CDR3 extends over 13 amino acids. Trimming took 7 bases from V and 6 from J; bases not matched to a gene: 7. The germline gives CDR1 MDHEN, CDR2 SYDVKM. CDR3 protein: CASNLLTGDGYTF. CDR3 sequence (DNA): TGTGCCAGCAACCTCCTGACAGGGGATGGCTACACCTTC.

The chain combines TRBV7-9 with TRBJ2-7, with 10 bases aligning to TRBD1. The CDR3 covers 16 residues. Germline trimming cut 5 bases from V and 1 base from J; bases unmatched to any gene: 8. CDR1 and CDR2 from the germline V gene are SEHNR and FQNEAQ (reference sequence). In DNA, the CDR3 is TGTGCCAGCAGCCCGCCGGGACAGGGGCTTTCCTACGAGCAGTACTTC. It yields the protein CASSPPGQGLSYEQYF.

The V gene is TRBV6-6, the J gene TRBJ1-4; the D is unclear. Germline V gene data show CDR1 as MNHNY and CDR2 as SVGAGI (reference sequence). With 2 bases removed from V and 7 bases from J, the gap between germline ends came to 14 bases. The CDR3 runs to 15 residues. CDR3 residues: CASSYDIKRAEKLFF. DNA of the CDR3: TGTGCCAGCAGTTACGACATCAAAAGGGCTGAAAAACTGTTTTTT.

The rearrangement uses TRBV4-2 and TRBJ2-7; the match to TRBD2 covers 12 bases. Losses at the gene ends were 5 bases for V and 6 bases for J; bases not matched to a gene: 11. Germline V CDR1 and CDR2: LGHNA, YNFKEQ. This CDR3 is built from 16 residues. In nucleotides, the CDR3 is TGTGCCAGCAGCTCTTGTCTAGCGGGGGGGCCGGGCGAGCAGTACTTC. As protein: CASSSCLAGGPGEQYF.

CDR3 sequence: CASSLSSGGADTQYF. The CDR3 nucleotides are TGTGCCAGTAGCCTCTCTAGCGGGGGGGCAGATACGCAGTATTTT. The gene calls are TRBV19 and TRBJ2-3; TRBD2 matches at 12 bases. CDR3 length: 15 residues. The germline V gene encodes CDR1 LNHDA and CDR2 SQIVND (reference sequence). Losses at the gene ends were 6 bases for V and 4 bases for J; bases not matched to a gene: 5.

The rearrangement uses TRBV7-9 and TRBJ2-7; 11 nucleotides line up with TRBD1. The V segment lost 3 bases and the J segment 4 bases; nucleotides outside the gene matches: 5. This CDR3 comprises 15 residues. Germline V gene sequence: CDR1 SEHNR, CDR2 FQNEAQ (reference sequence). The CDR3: CASSLRTGGLYEQYF. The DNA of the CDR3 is TGTGCCAGCAGCTTGCGGACAGGGGGCTTGTACGAGCAGTACTTC.

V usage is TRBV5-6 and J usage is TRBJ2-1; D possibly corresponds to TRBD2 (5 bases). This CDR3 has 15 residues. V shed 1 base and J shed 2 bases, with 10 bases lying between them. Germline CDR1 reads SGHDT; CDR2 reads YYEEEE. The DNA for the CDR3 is TGTGCCAGCAGCTTGCAAGCGGATACCTACAATGAGCAGTTCTTC. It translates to CASSLQADTYNEQFF.

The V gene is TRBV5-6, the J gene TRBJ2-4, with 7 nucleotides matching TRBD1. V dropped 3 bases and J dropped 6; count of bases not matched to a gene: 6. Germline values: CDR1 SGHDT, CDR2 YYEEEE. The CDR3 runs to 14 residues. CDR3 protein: CASSSTGTANIQYF. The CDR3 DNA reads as TGTGCCAGCAGCTCAACCGGGACAGCAAACATTCAGTACTTC.

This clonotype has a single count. CDR3 sequence (DNA): TGTGCCAGCGACAGTGGGGGCAATCAGCCCCAGCATTTT. This gives the protein CASDSGGNQPQHF. V is TRBV7-9 and J is TRBJ1-5; possibly TRBD1 for D (5 bases). CDR1 SEHNR and CDR2 FQNEAQ come from the germline V gene (reference sequence). V gave up 8 bases and J gave up 2 bases, with 10 bases separating them. This CDR3 region has 13 residues.

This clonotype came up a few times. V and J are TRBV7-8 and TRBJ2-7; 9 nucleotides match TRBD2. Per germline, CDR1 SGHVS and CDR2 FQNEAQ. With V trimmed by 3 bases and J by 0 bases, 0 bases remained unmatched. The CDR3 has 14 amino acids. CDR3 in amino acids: CASSFSGSSYEQYF. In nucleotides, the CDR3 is TGTGCCAGCAGCTTTAGCGGGAGCTCCTACGAGCAGTACTTC.

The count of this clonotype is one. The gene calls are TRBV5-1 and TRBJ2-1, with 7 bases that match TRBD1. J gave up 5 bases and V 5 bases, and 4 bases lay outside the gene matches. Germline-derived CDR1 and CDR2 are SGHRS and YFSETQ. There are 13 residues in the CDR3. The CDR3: CASRPTGDNEQFF. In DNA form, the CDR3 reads TGCGCCAGCAGACCAACAGGGGACAATGAGCAGTTCTTC.

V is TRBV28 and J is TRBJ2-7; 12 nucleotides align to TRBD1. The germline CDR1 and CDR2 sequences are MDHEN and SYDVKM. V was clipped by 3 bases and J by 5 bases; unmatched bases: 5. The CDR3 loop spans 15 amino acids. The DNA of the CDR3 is TGTGCCAGCAGTTTCTCGGGACAGGGGGCCGACGAGCAGTACTTC. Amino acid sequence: CASSFSGQGADEQYF.